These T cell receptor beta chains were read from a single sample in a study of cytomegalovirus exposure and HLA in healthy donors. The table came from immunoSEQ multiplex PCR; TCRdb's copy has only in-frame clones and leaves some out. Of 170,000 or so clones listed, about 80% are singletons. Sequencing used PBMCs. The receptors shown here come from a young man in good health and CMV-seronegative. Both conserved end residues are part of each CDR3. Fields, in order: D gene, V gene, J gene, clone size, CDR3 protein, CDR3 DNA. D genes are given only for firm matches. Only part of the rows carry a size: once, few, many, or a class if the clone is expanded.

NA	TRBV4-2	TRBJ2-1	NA	CASSQERGANEQFF	TGTGCCAGCAGCCAAGAACGTGGGGCGAATGAGCAGTTCTTC
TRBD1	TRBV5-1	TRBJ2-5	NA	CASSTWTGQETQYF	TGCGCCAGCAGCACCTGGACAGGGCAAGAGACCCAGTACTTC
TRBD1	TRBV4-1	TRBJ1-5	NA	CASSHGTGGLPNQPQHF	TGCGCCAGCAGCCATGGGACAGGGGGCCTCCCAAATCAGCCCCAGCATTTT
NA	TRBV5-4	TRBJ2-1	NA	CAAEGPQDVYNEQFF	TGTGCCGCGGAGGGGCCCCAAGACGTATACAATGAGCAGTTCTTC
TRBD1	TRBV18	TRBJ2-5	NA	CASSKDRVAETQYF	TGTGCCAGCTCAAAGGACAGGGTGGCGGAGACCCAGTACTTC
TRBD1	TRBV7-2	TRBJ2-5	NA	CASSNRDRVGTQYF	TGTGCCAGCAGCAACAGGGACAGGGTTGGGACCCAGTACTTC
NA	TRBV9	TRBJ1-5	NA	CASSVGGGRQPQHF	TGTGCCAGCAGCGTAGGTGGGGGCCGGCAGCCCCAGCATTTT
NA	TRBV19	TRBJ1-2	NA	CASSIVGTTYGYTF	TGTGCCAGTAGTATAGTCGGGACAACATATGGCTACACCTTC
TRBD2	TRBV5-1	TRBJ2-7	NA	CASSRDGLAGYEQYF	TGCGCCAGCAGCAGGGACGGACTAGCGGGCTACGAGCAGTACTTC
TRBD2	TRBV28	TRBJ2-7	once	CASSRTSAEYEQYF	TGTGCCAGCAGTCGGACTAGCGCGGAGTACGAGCAGTACTTC
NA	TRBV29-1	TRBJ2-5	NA	CSVAGDNQETQYF	TGCAGCGTTGCCGGGGACAACCAAGAGACCCAGTACTTC
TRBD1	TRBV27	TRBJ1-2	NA	CASTRDRRASGYTF	TGTGCCAGCACCAGGGACAGAAGGGCCTCTGGCTACACCTTC
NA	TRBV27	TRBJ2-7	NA	CASRYREPYEQYF	TGTGCCAGTCGGTACAGGGAACCCTACGAGCAGTACTTC
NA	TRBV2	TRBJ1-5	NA	CASSLRAAQPQHF	TGTGCCAGCAGCCTCAGGGCGGCGCAGCCCCAGCATTTT
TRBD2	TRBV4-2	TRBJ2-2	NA	CASSQGLAGNTGGLFF	TGTGCCAGCAGCCAAGGACTAGCGGGAAACACCGGGGGGCTGTTTTTT
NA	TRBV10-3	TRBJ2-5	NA	CAISEGRGNQETQYF	TGTGCCATCAGTGAGGGCAGGGGCAACCAAGAGACCCAGTACTTC
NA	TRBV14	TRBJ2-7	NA	CASSQAVLPYEQYF	TGTGCCAGCAGCCAAGCCGTCCTTCCCTACGAGCAGTACTTC
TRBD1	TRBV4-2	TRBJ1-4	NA	CASSLPWDSENEKLFF	TGTGCCAGCAGCCTGCCGTGGGACAGTGAAAATGAAAAACTGTTTTTT
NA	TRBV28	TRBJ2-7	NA	CATIPLGQRDSGQYF	TGTGCCACAATCCCCCTAGGACAGCGGGACTCGGGGCAGTACTTC
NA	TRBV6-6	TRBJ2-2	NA	CASSPTGQITGELFF	TGTGCCAGCAGCCCCACCGGACAGATCACCGGGGAGCTGTTTTTT
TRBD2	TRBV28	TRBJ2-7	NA	CASSFGGRAYEQYF	TGTGCCAGCAGTTTTGGTGGGAGGGCCTACGAGCAGTACTTC
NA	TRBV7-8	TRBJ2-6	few	CASLGANVLTF	TGTGCCAGTCTTGGGGCCAACGTCCTGACTTTC
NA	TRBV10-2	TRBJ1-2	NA	CASSEAPGGYGYTF	TGCGCCAGCAGTGAGGCGCCGGGAGGCTATGGCTACACCTTC
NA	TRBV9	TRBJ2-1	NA	CASSVGGTLNEQFF	TGTGCCAGCAGCGTAGGCGGGACTCTCAATGAGCAGTTCTTC
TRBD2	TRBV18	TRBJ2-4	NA	CASSPMPSGGRNIQYF	TGTGCCAGCTCACCAATGCCTAGCGGGGGCCGGAACATTCAGTACTTC
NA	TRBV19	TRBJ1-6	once	CASSMSRNGGSPLHF	TGTGCCAGTAGTATGAGCCGTAATGGTGGTTCACCCCTCCACTTT
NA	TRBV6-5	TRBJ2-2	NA	CASSSTGELFF	TGTGCCAGCAGTTCTACCGGGGAGCTGTTTTTT
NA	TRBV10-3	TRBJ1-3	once	CAISWTDSGNTIYF	TGTGCCATCAGTTGGACAGACTCTGGAAACACCATATATTTT
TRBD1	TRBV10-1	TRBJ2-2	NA	CASSEADRGTGELFF	TGCGCCAGCAGTGAGGCGGACAGGGGAACCGGGGAGCTGTTTTTT
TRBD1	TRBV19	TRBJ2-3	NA	CASSRDRLPDTQYF	TGTGCCAGTAGCCGGGACAGGTTGCCAGATACGCAGTATTTT
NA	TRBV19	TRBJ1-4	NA	CASSIDGRVREKLFF	TGTGCCAGTAGTATAGATGGCAGGGTGAGAGAAAAACTGTTTTTT
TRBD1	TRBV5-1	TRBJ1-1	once	CASSSLGQGPIDTEAFF	TGCGCCAGCAGCTCATTAGGACAGGGGCCGATTGACACTGAAGCTTTCTTT
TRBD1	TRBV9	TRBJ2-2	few	CASSPEDREVPGELFF	TGTGCCAGCAGCCCAGAGGACAGGGAGGTTCCCGGGGAGCTGTTTTTT
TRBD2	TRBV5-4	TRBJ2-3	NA	CASSLLAGGPGDTQYF	TGTGCCAGCAGCTTGCTAGCGGGGGGGCCCGGAGATACGCAGTATTTT
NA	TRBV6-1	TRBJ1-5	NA	CASSENSSFQPQHF	TGTGCCAGCAGTGAAAATTCGAGCTTTCAGCCCCAGCATTTT
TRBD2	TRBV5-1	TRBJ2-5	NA	CATRPGSGNQETQYF	TGCGCCACCCGACCAGGTAGCGGGAACCAAGAGACCCAGTACTTC
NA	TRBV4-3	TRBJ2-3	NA	CASSQEIAEYTDTQYF	TGCGCCAGCAGCCAAGAAATAGCGGAGTACACAGATACGCAGTATTTT
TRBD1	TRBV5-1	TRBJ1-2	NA	CASSYGQGNGYTF	TGCGCCAGCAGTTACGGACAGGGGAATGGCTACACCTTC
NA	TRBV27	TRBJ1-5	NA	CASSFRGQPQHF	TGTGCCAGCAGCTTCAGGGGACAGCCCCAGCATTTT
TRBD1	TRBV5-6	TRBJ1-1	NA	CASSYEQGACTEAFF	TGTGCCAGCAGCTACGAACAGGGGGCCTGCACTGAAGCTTTCTTT
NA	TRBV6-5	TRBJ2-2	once	CASSYRRGGELFF	TGTGCCAGCAGTTACCGTCGGGGCGGGGAGCTGTTTTTT
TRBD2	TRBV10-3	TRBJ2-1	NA	CAISESQRGRNEQFF	TGTGCCATCAGTGAGTCACAGCGGGGCCGAAATGAGCAGTTCTTC
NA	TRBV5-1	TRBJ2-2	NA	CASSPDTRRTGELFF	TGCGCCAGCAGTCCTGACACCCGGCGCACCGGGGAGCTGTTTTTT
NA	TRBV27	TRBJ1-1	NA	CASSGSWNTEAFF	TGTGCCAGCAGTGGGAGTTGGAACACTGAAGCTTTCTTT
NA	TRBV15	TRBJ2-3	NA	CATARGGPGTDTQYF	TGTGCCACGGCGCGCGGCGGGCCGGGCACAGATACGCAGTATTTT
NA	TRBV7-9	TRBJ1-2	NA	CASSLPGVDGYTF	TGTGCCAGCAGCTTACCAGGGGTCGATGGCTACACCTTC
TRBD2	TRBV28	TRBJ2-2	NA	CASSPGLAGGPVGELFF	TGTGCCAGCAGTCCCGGACTAGCGGGAGGGCCGGTCGGGGAGCTGTTTTTT
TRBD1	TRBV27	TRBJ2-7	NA	CASLGTGGYEQYF	TGTGCCAGCCTAGGGACAGGGGGCTACGAGCAGTACTTC
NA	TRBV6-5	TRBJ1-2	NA	CASSRRRGIAGYTF	TGTGCCAGCTCTAGACGGAGGGGCATAGCTGGCTACACCTTC
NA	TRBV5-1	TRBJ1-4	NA	CASSLGRGRTEKLFF	TGCGCCAGCAGCTTGGGGAGGGGCAGGACTGAAAAACTGTTTTTT